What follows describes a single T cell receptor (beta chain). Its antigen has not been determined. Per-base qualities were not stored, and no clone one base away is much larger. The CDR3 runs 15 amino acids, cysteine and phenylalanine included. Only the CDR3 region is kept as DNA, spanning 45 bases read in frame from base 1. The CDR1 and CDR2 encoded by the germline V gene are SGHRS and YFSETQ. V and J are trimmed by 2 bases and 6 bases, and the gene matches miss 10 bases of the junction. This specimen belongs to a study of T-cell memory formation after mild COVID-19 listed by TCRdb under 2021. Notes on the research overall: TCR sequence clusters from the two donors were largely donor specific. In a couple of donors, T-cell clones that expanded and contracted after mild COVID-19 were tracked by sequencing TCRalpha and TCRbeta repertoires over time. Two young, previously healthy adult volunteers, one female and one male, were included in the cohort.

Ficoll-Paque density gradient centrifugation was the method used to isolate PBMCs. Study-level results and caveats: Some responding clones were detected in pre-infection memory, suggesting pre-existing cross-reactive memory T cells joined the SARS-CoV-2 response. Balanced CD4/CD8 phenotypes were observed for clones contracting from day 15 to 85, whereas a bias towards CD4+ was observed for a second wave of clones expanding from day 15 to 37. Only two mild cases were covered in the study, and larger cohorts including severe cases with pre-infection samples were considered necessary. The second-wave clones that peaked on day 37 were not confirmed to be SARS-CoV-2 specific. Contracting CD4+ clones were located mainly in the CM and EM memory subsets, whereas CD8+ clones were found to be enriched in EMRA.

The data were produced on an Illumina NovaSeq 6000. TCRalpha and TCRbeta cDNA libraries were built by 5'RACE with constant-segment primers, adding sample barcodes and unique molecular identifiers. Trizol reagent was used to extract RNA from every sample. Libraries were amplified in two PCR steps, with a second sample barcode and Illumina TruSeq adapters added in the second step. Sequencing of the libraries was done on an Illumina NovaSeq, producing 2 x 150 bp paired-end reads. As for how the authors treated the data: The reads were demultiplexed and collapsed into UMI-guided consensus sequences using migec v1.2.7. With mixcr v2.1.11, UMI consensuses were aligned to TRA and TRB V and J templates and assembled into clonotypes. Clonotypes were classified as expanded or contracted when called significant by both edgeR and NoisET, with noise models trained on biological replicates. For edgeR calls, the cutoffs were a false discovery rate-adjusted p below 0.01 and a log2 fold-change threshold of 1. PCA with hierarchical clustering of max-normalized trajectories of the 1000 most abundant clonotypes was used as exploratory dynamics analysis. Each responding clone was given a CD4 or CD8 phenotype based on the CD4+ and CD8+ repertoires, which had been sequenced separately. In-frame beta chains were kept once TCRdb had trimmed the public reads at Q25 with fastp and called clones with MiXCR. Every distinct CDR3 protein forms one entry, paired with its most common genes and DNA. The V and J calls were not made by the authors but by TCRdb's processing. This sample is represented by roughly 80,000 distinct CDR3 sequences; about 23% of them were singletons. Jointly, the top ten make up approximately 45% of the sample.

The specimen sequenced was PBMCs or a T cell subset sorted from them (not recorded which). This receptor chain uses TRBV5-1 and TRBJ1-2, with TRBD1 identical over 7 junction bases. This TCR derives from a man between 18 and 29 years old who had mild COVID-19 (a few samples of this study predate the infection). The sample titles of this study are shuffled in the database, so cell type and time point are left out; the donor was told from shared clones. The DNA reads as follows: TGCGCCAGCAGCTTAGGGGGCCTCGAATGGGATGGCTACACCTTC. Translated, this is CASSLGGLEWDGYTF.